This T cell receptor beta chain comes out of a study of T-cell memory formation after mild COVID-19. Study-level findings and limits: Balance between CD4 and CD8 was seen in clones contracting day 15 to 85, and a CD4+ lean was seen in later expanders.

This clonotype has just a few counts. Its cognate antigen is unknown. Each CDR3 protein gets one entry after TCRdb re-called the 5' RACE reads with MiXCR. The sample includes fewer than 450,000 distinct CDR3 sequences, 20% to 25% of them seen just once. Trimming removed 6 bases from V and 6 bases from J; junction bases left unmatched: 7. The CDR3 loop spans 14 amino acids. Per the germline V gene, CDR1 is LNHDA and CDR2 is SQIVND (reference sequence). The rearrangement joins TRBV19 to TRBJ1-2; 10 positions agree with TRBD1. The sample taken for sequencing was PBMCs or a T cell subset sorted from them (not recorded which). The TCR was taken from an adult woman who had mild COVID-19 (a few samples of this study predate the infection). Cell type and time point are not known. The CDR3: CASRQPGQGNGYTF. CDR3 bases: TGTGCCAGTAGACAACCGGGACAGGGGAATGGCTACACCTTC.